What follows describes a single T cell receptor beta chain. The antigen remains unidentified. PCR involved 60 Vbeta and 13 Jbeta primers. TCRdb's table, derived via immunoSEQ multiplex PCR, lists solely in-frame clones and lacks some. The top ten clones hold 1.6% of a sample with 150,000 to 200,000 clones, about 76% of them seen once. Germline V gene data show CDR1 as SGHRS and CDR2 as YFSETQ. V gave up 2 bases and J gave up 6 bases, with 8 bases separating them. This CDR3 spans 12 amino acids. The entry originates in a study of cytomegalovirus exposure and HLA in healthy donors. Study-wide results and limits: Later work found that TCR association rates differed between HLA loci; DRB1 had the most and HLA-C the fewest.

The chain couples TRBV5-1 to TRBJ1-2; D possibly corresponds to TRBD1 (5 bases). The sequenced sample was PBMCs. This receptor was identified in a woman aged 50 to 60 in good health and CMV-seronegative. The CDR3 DNA reads as TGCGCCAGCAGCTTCCAGGGTGATGGCTACACCTTC. Translated, it gives CASSFQGDGYTF.